Listed here are 10 T cell receptor beta chains from one sample, sequenced in a study of blood T cell repertoires in COVID-19. Clones were sequenced by immunoSEQ multiplex PCR, and TCRdb holds only the in-frame ones, with some missing. The sample carries about 160,000 clones, approximately 81% recorded once. The specimen was peripheral blood. The receptors were gathered from a woman older than 75 with active or convalescent COVID-19.

The CDR3 nucleotides are TGTGCCAGCACCAGTTACCCGGTGGGGGCTGGGAGCTCCTACAATGAGCAGTTCTTC. It translates to CASTSYPVGAGSSYNEQFF. This chain joins TRBV9 and TRBJ2-1; a possible D gene is TRBD1 (6 bases). Per the germline V gene, CDR1 is SGDLS and CDR2 is YYNGEE. The V and J ends lost 6 bases and 0 bases respectively, with 25 bases between them. CDR3 length: 19 amino acids.

The chain uses TRBV2 and TRBJ1-1; tentatively, D is TRBD1 (6 bases). Trimming cost V 6 bases and J 2 bases, with 13 bases left between them. The CDR3 totals 14 residues. The germline V gene encodes CDR1 SNHLY and CDR2 FYNNEI. CDR3 protein: CASSPGTKNTEAFF. In nucleotides, the CDR3 is TGTGCCAGCAGCCCCGGGACAAAAAACACTGAAGCTTTCTTT.

This clone came up a few times. V usage is TRBV25-1 and J usage is TRBJ2-5; maybe TRBD2 (7 bases). The CDR3 loop spans 15 amino acids. Per germline, CDR1 MGHDK and CDR2 SYGVNS. V lost 4 bases and J lost 2, with 14 bases in between. The CDR3 reads CASSGGGAGQETQYF. Here the CDR3 DNA reads TGTGCCAGCAGTGGCGGGGGCGCGGGTCAAGAGACCCAGTACTTC.

J is TRBJ1-5 and V is TRBV18; D is possibly TRBD1 (5 bases). Germline V lookup: CDR1 KGHSH, CDR2 LQKENI. The CDR3 consists of 16 residues. V was shortened by 3 bases and J by 0 bases, with 12 bases between the two germline ends. CDR3 nucleotide sequence: TGTGCCAGCTCACCTTCGGCCAGGGATAGCAATCAGCCCCAGCATTTT. Translated: CASSPSARDSNQPQHF.

On this clone itself: Other nucleotide sequences in the sample specify the same CDR3. The chain employs TRBV5-1 and TRBJ1-5, with a weak D call TRBD1 (5 bases). The germline CDR1 and CDR2 sequences are SGHRS and YFSETQ. The V gene lost 1 base and the J gene lost 2 bases, with 7 bases spanning the gap. The CDR3 runs to 14 residues. As DNA, the CDR3 is TGCGCCAGCAGCTTGCAGGGCGGCAATCAGCCCCAGCATTTT. Its translation is CASSLQGGNQPQHF.

The chain links TRBV4-1 to TRBJ2-3, with 14 bases that match TRBD2. The germline CDR1 and CDR2 sequences are MGHRA and YSYEKL. The CDR3 runs to 19 residues. J was trimmed by 1 base and V by 0 bases; bases with no gene match: 6. In DNA, the CDR3 is TGCGCCAGCAGCCAAGAAGGGACTAGCGGGAGATTACGCACAGATACGCAGTATTTT. Translation gives CASSQEGTSGRLRTDTQYF.

This clone was seen only once. The rearrangement uses TRBV2 and TRBJ1-4; 10 bases align to TRBD1. With 6 bases clipped from V and 7 bases from J, the junction kept 5 bases outside the gene matches. The CDR3 sequence is 14 residues long. CDR1 is SNHLY, CDR2 FYNNEI, per germline. CDR3 region: CASSGQGVGEKLFF. The CDR3 coding sequence is TGTGCCAGCAGCGGACAGGGGGTCGGTGAAAAACTGTTTTTT.

The chain is built from TRBV3-1 (or the pseudogene TRBV3-2) and TRBJ1-5; TRBD1 is a possible D gene (5 bases). The length of the CDR3 is 16 residues. Trimming removed 1 base at V and 2 bases at J, with 12 bases between. Germline CDR1 and CDR2: LGHDT and YNNKEL (reference sequence). CDR3 coding DNA: TGTGCCAGCAGCCAAGGTAGGGGAAGTGGCAATCAGCCCCAGCATTTT. This translates into CASSQGRGSGNQPQHF.

This clone was observed a handful of times. The chain couples TRBV7-8 to TRBJ2-2; the D gene is possibly TRBD2 (5 bases). The V gene's germline CDR1 is SGHVS and CDR2 FQNEAQ. Deletions cut 0 bases from V and 0 bases from J, with 8 bases between. The CDR3 contains 16 residues. CDR3 nucleotide sequence: TGTGCCAGCAGCTTAGCGCGGACTGCGAACACCGGGGAGCTGTTTTTT. The encoded protein is CASSLARTANTGELFF.

The chain joins TRBV19 to TRBJ2-7; a possible D gene is TRBD1 (6 bases). Deletions cut 4 bases from V and 2 bases from J, with 12 bases between. Germline values: CDR1 LNHDA, CDR2 SQIVND (reference sequence). The CDR3 has 14 residues. The CDR3 DNA reads TGTGCCAGTAGTACGTTGGCAGGGGCCTACGAGCAGTACTTC. Protein product: CASSTLAGAYEQYF. The variable domain in full, with the rest retrieved from reference TRBV19 and TRBJ2-7, is DGGITQSPKYLFRKEGQNVTLSCEQNLNHDAMYWYRQDPGQGLRLIYYSQIVNDFQKGDIAEGYSVSREKKESFPLTVTSAQKNPTAFYLCASSTLAGAYEQYFGPGTRLTVT.